This TCR beta chain was profiled in a study of CXCR3-negative and CXCR3-positive naive CD8 T cells. Study details: Each library gave roughly 1.5 +/- 0.3 million of approximately 130 million TRB reads.

Broader study findings: Memory CD8+ cells showed much lower diversity, while both naive subsets displayed comparably high diversity. Similar TRBV-TRBJ gene usage was seen in naive CXCR3-negative and CXCR3-positive cells, but not in memory cells.

5' RACE with UMI labels generated the TRB cDNA libraries. TCRdb re-called the 5' RACE reads, yielding one record per CDR3 amino acid sequence without DNA. This sample contains approximately 38,000 distinct CDR3 sequences. CDR1 and CDR2 (germline): LGHNA, YSLEER. The CDR3 runs 15 residues. Details on this clonotype: Its antigen is undetermined.

Sorts performed in triplicate captured 250,000 to 350,000 cells each from every CD8+ T cell subset. What was sequenced was memory CD8+ T cells from blood. The V gene is TRBV4-3, the J gene TRBJ1-5. The origin of this receptor is a human donor in good health. Some clones in this sample may be carry-over from other donors' samples. The CDR3 region is CASSQDGGDDQPQHF.